The T cell receptor beta chain under discussion was sequenced for a study of shared clonotypes between healthy human individuals. Study observations and caveats: Rarefaction demonstrated incomplete sorted-subset sequencing despite large depth. Compared with memory subsets, naive subsets generally had larger estimated richness.

Those who donated were healthy HIV-negative adults, with no recent acute infections or vaccinations reported. The investigators split CD4+ cells into a CD45RA+ naive subset and a CD45RA-negative memory subset. Generated by immunoSEQ multiplex PCR, the TCRdb table keeps only in-frame clones and is missing some. This table holds hundreds of thousands of clones, approximately 79% found once. This clone was seen ten or more times. Antigen unknown. Other DNA sequences in this specimen translate into the identical CDR3. Germline assignment: CDR1 MDHEN and CDR2 SYDVKM. The CDR3 covers 14 residues. V lost 3 bases and J 3 bases, leaving 12 bases between the germline ends.

Source material: memory CD4+ T cells sorted from blood. The sample's subset: CD45RA-negative fraction. The TCR sequence derives from a woman aged 25 to 45 in good health. This chain links TRBV28 with TRBJ2-7, with D maybe TRBD1 (5 bases). The CDR3 reads CASSLVQGNYEQYF. The CDR3 DNA is TGTGCCAGCAGTTTGGTCCAGGGAAACTACGAGCAGTACTTC.